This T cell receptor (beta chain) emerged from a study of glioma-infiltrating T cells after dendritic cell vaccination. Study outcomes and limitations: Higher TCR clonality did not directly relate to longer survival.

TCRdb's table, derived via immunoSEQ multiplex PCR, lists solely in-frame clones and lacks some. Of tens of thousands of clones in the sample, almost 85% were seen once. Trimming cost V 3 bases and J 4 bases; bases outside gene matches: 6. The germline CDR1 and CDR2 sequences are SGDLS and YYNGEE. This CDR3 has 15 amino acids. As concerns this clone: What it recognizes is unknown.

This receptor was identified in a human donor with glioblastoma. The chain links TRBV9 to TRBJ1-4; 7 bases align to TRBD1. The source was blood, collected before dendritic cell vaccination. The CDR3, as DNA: TGTGCCAGCAGCGCGGACACAGGGGTTAATGAAAAACTGTTTTTT. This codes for CASSADTGVNEKLFF.